This TCR beta chain was documented in a study of regulatory T cells in long-lasting Graves disease. Time point defined: newly diagnosed GD, antithyroid drugs for less than 3 months. From PBMCs, RNA was extracted and then used to make the TCR library. Study observations and caveats: The study found lower TCR diversity in persistent Graves' patients than in newly diagnosed ones.

This CDR3 spans 12 amino acids. Deletions cut 5 bases from V and 6 bases from J, with 11 bases between. Germline values: CDR1 SEHNR, CDR2 FQNEAQ (reference sequence). This clonotype was counted only a few times. The antigen is unknown. To make TCR beta libraries, researchers used iRepertoire HTBI primers and Arm-PCR of CDR3 regions. A single record per CDR3 protein comes from TCRdb applying MiXCR to the multiplex PCR reads. The sample shows 350,000 to 450,000 distinct CDR3 sequences, roughly 15% of them seen only once. Another study also made use of these data, one on T cells in Graves' hyperthyroidism and ophthalmopathy.

The rearrangement uses TRBV7-9 and TRBJ2-7, with D possibly TRBD2 on 5 matching bases. The sequenced sample was peripheral blood mononuclear cells (PBMCs), obtained at new diagnosis, from a patient treated with antithyroid drugs. The receptor was isolated from a woman aged 40-49 years with Graves disease. In nucleotides, the CDR3 is TGTGCCAGCAGCCCAGATGAGGGCGAGCAGTACTTC. This translates into CASSPDEGEQYF.